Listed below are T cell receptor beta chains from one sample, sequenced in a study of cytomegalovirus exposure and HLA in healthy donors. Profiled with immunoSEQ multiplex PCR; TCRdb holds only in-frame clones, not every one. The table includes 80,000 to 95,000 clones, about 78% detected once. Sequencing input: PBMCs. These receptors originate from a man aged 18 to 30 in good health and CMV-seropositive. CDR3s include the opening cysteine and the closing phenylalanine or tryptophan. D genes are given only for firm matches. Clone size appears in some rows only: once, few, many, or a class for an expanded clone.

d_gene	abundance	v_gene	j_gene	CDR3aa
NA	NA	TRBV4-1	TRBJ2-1	CASSQDPGTYNEQFF
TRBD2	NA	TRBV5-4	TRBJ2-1	CASTEGAGGSYNEQFF
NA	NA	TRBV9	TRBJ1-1	CASSSRGLNTEAFF
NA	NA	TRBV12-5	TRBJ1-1	CASGSDWSEAFF
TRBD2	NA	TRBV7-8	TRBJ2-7	CASSSSTSGSYEQYF
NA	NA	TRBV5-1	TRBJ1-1	CASSDLRDRAFF
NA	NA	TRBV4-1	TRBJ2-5	CASSQAGAPSQETQYF
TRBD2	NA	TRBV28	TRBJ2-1	CASRMRLAGGYNEQFF
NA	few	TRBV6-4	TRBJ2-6	CASRTDSGANVLTF
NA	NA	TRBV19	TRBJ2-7	CASSISLRYEQYF
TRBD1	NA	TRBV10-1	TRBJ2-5	CASSLAGTGQETQYF
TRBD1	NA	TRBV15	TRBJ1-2	CATRGTGRSYGYTF
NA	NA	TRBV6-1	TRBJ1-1	CASSLSGTRITEAFF
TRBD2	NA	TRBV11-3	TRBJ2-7	CASSLACLAGDAEQYF
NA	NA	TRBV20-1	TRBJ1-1	CSATHSGAFF
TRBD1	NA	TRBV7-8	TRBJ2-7	CASDRTGTAEQYF
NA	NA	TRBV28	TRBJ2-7	CASREAGYEQYF
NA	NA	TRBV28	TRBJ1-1	CASSLSGRDTEAFF
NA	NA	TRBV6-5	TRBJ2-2	CASSYGDGTGELFF
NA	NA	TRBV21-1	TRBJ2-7	CAILPDTKHSYEQYF
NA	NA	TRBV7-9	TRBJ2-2	CASSPIAAVGELFF
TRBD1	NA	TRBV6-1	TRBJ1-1	CASNIDRGPEAFF
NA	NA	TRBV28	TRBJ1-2	CASTLLGGENYTF
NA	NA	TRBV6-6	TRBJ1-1	CASSYSRVMNTEAFF
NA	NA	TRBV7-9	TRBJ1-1	CATQDRSPEAFF
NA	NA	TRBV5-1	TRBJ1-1	CASSLVGVHTEAFF
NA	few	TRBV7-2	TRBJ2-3	CASSFHYTQYF
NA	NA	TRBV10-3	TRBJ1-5	CAIKGGGNQPQHF
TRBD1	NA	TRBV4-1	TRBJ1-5	CASRHTGGGQPQHF
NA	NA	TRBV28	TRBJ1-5	CASRHTGGTGNQPQHF
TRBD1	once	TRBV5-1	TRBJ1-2	CASSSRGTGYGYTF
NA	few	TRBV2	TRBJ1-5	CASIRTGSGTQHF
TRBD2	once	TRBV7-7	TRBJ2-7	CASSLPTLLAGGSYEQYF
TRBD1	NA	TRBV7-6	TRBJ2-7	CASSSQGQGPYEQYF
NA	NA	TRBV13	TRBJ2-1	CASSLDPDWYNEQFF
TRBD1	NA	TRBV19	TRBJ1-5	CAGGQGQGVNQPQHF
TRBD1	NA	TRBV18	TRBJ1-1	CASSPRTGFDTEAFF
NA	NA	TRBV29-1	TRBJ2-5	CSGGGLLQETQYF
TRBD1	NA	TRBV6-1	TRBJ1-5	CASRSGTGGGQPQHF
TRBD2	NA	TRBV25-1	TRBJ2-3	CASSGMLAGTDTQYF
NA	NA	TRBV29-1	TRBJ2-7	CSVEAGLYEQYF
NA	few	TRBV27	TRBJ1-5	CASSLRGINQPQHF
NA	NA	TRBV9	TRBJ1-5	CASNEGGNQPQHF
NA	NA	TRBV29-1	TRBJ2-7	CSVEGVEESYEQYF
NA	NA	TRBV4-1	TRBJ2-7	CASSQAIAYEQYF
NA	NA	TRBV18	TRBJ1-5	CASSPNSGNNQPQHF
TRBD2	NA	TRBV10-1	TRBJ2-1	CAVKLGGRINEQFF
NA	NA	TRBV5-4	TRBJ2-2	CASSRDNGATGELFF
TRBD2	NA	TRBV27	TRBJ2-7	CASSPGTSGYEQYF
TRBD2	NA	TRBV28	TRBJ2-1	CASSPGLGRNEQFF
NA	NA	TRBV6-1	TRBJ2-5	CASSDSWGRETQYF
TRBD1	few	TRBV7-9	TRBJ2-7	CASSSGTGGYEQYF